The T cell receptor beta chain described here comes from a study of beta chain features in type 1 diabetes. Background on the study: The samples had approximately 100,000,000 sorted cells examined in all. Findings and limits, study-wide: PCR might favor shorter templates, but any such skew would affect patients and controls equally.

Germline CDR1 reads LGHNA; CDR2 reads YSLEER. V was trimmed by 9 bases and J by 3 bases, leaving 11 bases between them. The CDR3 extends over 13 amino acids. The entirety of the isolated RNA underwent reverse transcription, so expressed TCRB transcripts were sequenced. Sequencing was performed with immunoSEQ multiplex PCR; in TCRdb, only in-frame clones are kept and a portion is missing. This table has hundreds of thousands of clones, 15% to 17% appearing once. On average, the one heparinised blood draw given by each donor was approximately 120 mL. Using CD45RO/CCR7/CD25/CD127/CD95/CD27, CD4+ naive, central memory, regulatory and stem cell-like memory cells were sorted. This clone showed up just a few times. No antigen is known for it.

Input material: naive CD4+ T cells from blood. The TCR was taken from a man between 18 and 35 years old in good health. The genes are TRBV4-3 and TRBJ1-4; D call uncertain. Written as DNA, the CDR3 is TGCGCCAGTTTCTGGGTTTCTAATGAAAAACTGTTTTTT. It codes for CASFWVSNEKLFF.